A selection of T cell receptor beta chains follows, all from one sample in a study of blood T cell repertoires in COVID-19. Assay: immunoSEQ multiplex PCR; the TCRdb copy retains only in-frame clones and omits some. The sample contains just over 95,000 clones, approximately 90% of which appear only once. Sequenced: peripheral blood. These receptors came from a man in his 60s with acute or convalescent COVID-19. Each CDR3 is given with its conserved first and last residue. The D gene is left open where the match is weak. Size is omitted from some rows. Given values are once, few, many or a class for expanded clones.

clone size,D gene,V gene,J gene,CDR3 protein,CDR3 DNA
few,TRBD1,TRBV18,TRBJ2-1,CASSPDDRAAYNEQFF,TGTGCCAGCTCACCGGATGACAGGGCCGCCTACAATGAGCAGTTCTTC
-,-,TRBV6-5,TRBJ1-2,CASSLGVNDNYGYTF,TGTGCCAGCAGTCTAGGGGTTAACGATAACTATGGCTACACCTTC
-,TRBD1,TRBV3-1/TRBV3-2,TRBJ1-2,CASSQGGQGYGYTF,TGTGCCAGCAGCCAAGGTGGACAGGGGTATGGCTACACCTTC
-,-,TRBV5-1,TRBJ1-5,CASSLVPGDQPQHF,TGCGCCAGCAGCTTGGTTCCAGGGGACCAGCCCCAGCATTTT
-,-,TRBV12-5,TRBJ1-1,CASAPGMNTEAFF,TGTGCTAGTGCTCCAGGTATGAACACTGAAGCTTTCTTT
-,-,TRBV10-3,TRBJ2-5,CAIRLTGNTETQYF,TGTGCCATCAGACTTACCGGGAACACGGAGACCCAGTACTTC
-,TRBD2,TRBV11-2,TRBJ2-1,CASSPEMSGGLYNEQFF,TGTGCCAGCAGCCCCGAGATGAGCGGGGGGCTCTACAATGAGCAGTTCTTC
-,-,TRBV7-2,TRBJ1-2,CASSPGPSNYGYTF,TGTGCCAGCAGCCCAGGCCCGTCTAACTATGGCTACACCTTC
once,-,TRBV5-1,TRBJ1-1,CASSVPTNMNTEAFF,TGCGCCAGCAGCGTCCCCACAAACATGAACACTGAAGCTTTCTTT
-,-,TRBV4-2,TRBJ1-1,CASTTRTGGDVSEAFF,TGTGCCAGCACTACCCGGACCGGGGGTGATGTCTCTGAAGCTTTCTTT
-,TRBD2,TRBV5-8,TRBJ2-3,CASSLVGLAGSDTQYF,TGTGCCAGCAGCTTGGTTGGACTAGCGGGGTCAGATACGCAGTATTTT
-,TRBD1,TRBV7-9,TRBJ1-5,CASSLGTGNQPQHF,TGTGCCAGCAGCTTAGGGACAGGAAATCAGCCCCAGCATTTT
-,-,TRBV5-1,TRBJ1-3,CASSTGTSSSGNTIYF,TGCGCCAGCAGCACCGGGACATCGAGCTCTGGAAACACCATATATTTT
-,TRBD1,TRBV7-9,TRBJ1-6,CASSWGQVKSPLHF,TGTGCCAGCAGCTGGGGACAGGTTAAATCACCCCTCCACTTT
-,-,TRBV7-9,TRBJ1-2,CASSSTAGGYGYTF,TGTGCCAGCAGCTCTACAGCCGGGGGCTATGGCTACACCTTC
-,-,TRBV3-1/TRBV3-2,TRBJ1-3,CASSLVMSSGNTIYF,TGTGCCAGCAGCCTGGTCATGAGCTCTGGAAACACCATATATTTT
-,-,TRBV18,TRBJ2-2,CASSSLGGTVNTGELFF,TGTGCCAGCTCATCCCTTGGGGGGACAGTAAACACCGGGGAGCTGTTTTTT
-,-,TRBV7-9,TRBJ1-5,CASSLGDSSNQPQHF,TGTGCCAGCAGCTTGGGAGACTCGAGCAATCAGCCCCAGCATTTT
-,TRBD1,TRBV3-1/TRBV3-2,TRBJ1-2,CASSRPGQGSNYGYTF,TGTGCCAGCAGCCGGCCAGGACAGGGTTCCAACTATGGCTACACCTTC
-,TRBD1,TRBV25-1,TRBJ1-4,CASSIDDRAKLFF,TGTGCCAGCAGCATCGACGACAGGGCGAAACTGTTTTTT
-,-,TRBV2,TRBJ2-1,CASSEALVFGFF,TGTGCCAGCAGTGAAGCGCTAGTCTTTGGGTTCTTC
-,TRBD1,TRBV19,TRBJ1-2,CASSSPDRAGYTF,TGTGCCAGTAGCTCCCCGGACAGGGCTGGCTACACCTTC
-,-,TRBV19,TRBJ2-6,CASSTRASGANVLTF,TGTGCCAGTAGTACCAGGGCCTCTGGGGCCAACGTCCTGACTTTC
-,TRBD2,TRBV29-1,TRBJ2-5,CSGAGTSGGRQETQYF,TGCAGTGGCGCCGGGACTAGCGGGGGGAGGCAAGAGACCCAGTACTTC
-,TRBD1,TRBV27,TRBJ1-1,CASSRPGTGGTEAFF,TGTGCCAGCAGTCGCCCCGGGACAGGGGGCACTGAAGCTTTCTTT
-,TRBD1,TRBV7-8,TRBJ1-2,CASSAAQGGYGYTF,TGTGCCAGCAGCGCAGCACAGGGGGGTTATGGCTACACCTTC
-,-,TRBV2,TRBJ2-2,CASSEGPSGELFF,TGTGCCAGCAGTGAAGGGCCCAGCGGGGAGCTGTTTTTT
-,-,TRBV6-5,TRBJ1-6,CASRGGAPGNSPLHF,TGTGCCAGCAGGGGTGGGGCGCCGGGTAATTCACCCCTCCACTTT
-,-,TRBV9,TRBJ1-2,CASSPDRNYGYTF,TGTGCCAGCAGCCCCGACAGAAACTATGGCTACACCTTC
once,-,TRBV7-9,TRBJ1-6,CASSPTDYNSPLHF,TGTGCCAGCAGCCCGACAGACTATAATTCACCCCTCCACTTT
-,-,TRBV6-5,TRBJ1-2,CASRPRGKTGYTF,TGTGCCAGCAGACCGAGGGGGAAGACTGGCTACACCTTC
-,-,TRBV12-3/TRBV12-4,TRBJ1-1,CASSLARSTEAFF,TGTGCCAGCAGTTTAGCGCGAAGCACTGAAGCTTTCTTT
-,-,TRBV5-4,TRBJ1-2,CASSPRDSSYGYTF,TGTGCCAGCAGCCCCCGGGATTCGAGCTATGGCTACACCTTC
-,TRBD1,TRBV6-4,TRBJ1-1,CASRAGTGGHTEAFF,TGTGCCAGCAGGGCAGGGACAGGGGGCCACACTGAAGCTTTCTTT
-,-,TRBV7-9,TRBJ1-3,CASSFGLSGNTIYF,TGTGCCAGCAGCTTCGGACTCTCTGGAAACACCATATATTTT
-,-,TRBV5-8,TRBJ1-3,CASSLGTADGNTIYF,TGTGCCAGCAGCTTGGGGACAGCGGACGGAAACACCATATATTTT
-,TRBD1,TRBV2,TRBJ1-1,CASSVHIDRGKDTEAFF,TGTGCCAGCAGCGTACACATCGACAGGGGAAAAGACACTGAAGCTTTCTTT
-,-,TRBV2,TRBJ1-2,CASRNDRGRSLDGYTF,TGTGCCAGCAGGAATGACAGAGGACGATCCCTAGATGGCTACACCTTC
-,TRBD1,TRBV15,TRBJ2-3,CATSRDRDTDTQYF,TGTGCCACCAGCAGGGACAGGGACACAGATACGCAGTATTTT
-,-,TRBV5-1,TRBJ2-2,CASSPGGDHAGELFF,TGCGCCAGCAGCCCAGGAGGTGACCACGCCGGGGAGCTGTTTTTT
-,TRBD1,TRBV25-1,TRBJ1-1,CASKVRGGSEAFF,TGTGCCAGCAAAGTAAGAGGGGGCTCTGAAGCTTTCTTT